A selection of T cell receptor beta chains follows, all from one sample in a study of CXCR3-negative and CXCR3-positive naive CD8 T cells. TCRdb re-called the 5' RACE reads; one entry per CDR3 protein, DNA not given. The specimen's table records 6,000 to 8,500 distinct CDR3 sequences. Sequencing input: naive CXCR3+ CD8+ T cells from blood. The receptors derive from a human donor in good health. Some clones in this sample may be carry-over from other donors' samples. CDR3s include the opening cysteine and the closing phenylalanine or tryptophan. Fields, in order: clone size, J gene, V gene, CDR3 protein. Size tells how often a clone was seen (once, few, many) or the class of an expanded clone, and some rows leave it out.

size: NA
J: TRBJ2-1
V: TRBV2
CDR3: CASLIIRASGRPRSYNEQFF

size: NA
J: TRBJ1-6
V: TRBV6-5
CDR3: CASGQGTSPLHF

size: medium-sized
J: TRBJ2-1
V: TRBV2
CDR3: CARKRASVYNEQFF

size: NA
J: TRBJ2-1
V: TRBV20-1
CDR3: CSARDGTGGWNEQFF

size: medium-sized
J: TRBJ2-2
V: TRBV29-1
CDR3: CSVTSGDTGELFF

size: medium-sized
J: TRBJ2-5
V: TRBV7-9
CDR3: CASSLAGRIQETQYF

size: NA
J: TRBJ2-7
V: TRBV5-5
CDR3: CASSLGGQRSYEQYF

size: NA
J: TRBJ1-2
V: TRBV10-3
CDR3: CAIRPGQDYGYTF

size: medium-sized
J: TRBJ2-7
V: TRBV6-1
CDR3: CASSDPGTGGPEQYF

size: medium-sized
J: TRBJ2-1
V: TRBV9
CDR3: CASSMDNEQFF

size: NA
J: TRBJ2-3
V: TRBV11-2
CDR3: CASSLEFGWADTQYF

size: NA
J: TRBJ2-7
V: TRBV13
CDR3: CASSLNVAVGTWEQYF

size: NA
J: TRBJ2-1
V: TRBV7-6
CDR3: CASSSGLAGSHEQFF

size: NA
J: TRBJ2-7
V: TRBV13
CDR3: CASSTGLAGTSYEQYF

size: NA
J: TRBJ1-5
V: TRBV19
CDR3: CASSGHLSNQPQHF

size: NA
J: TRBJ2-7
V: TRBV7-6
CDR3: CASSFRSEGTYEQYF

size: medium-sized
J: TRBJ2-2
V: TRBV28
CDR3: CASSGDRGPTGELFF

size: NA
J: TRBJ2-7
V: TRBV7-2
CDR3: CASSLGASAYTYEQYF

size: medium-sized
J: TRBJ2-7
V: TRBV4-2
CDR3: CASSQGERELSYEQYF

size: medium-sized
J: TRBJ1-2
V: TRBV29-1
CDR3: CSVGTGDYGYTF

size: medium-sized
J: TRBJ2-2
V: TRBV6-5
CDR3: CASSYFDMGLEGELFF

size: medium-sized
J: TRBJ1-1
V: TRBV7-2
CDR3: CASSQGGEAFF

size: NA
J: TRBJ2-2
V: TRBV18
CDR3: CASSPDGHTGELFF

size: NA
J: TRBJ2-7
V: TRBV27
CDR3: CASSLSGGTTEQYF

size: medium-sized
J: TRBJ2-1
V: TRBV29-1
CDR3: CSATGTELGEQFF

size: NA
J: TRBJ2-7
V: TRBV29-1
CDR3: CSVRLWYEQYF

size: medium-sized
J: TRBJ1-5
V: TRBV20-1
CDR3: CSAFNRGLGYSNQPQHF

size: NA
J: TRBJ2-7
V: TRBV13
CDR3: CASSRWEEGSYEQYF